One TCR beta chain is described in this entry. Its antigen is unidentified. Both 60 Vbeta primers and 13 Jbeta primers went into the PCR. Libraries were prepared by immunoSEQ multiplex PCR; TCRdb keeps only in-frame clonotypes and omits some of them. There are approximately 100,000 clones in the sample; about nine tenths occur only once, and 8% to 10% lies in the top ten. The data belong to a study of cytomegalovirus exposure and HLA in healthy donors. Study results and caveats: Among the CMV-associated chains, a few were confirmed in vitro as specific for CMV antigens. As a later analysis showed, a missense DCLRE1C variant was linked to trimming of TCR beta V- and J-genes.

The ends lost 0 bases at V and 0 bases at J; junction bases unmatched: 3. The CDR3 is 16 residues long. Germline assignment: CDR1 MNHEY and CDR2 SMNVEV (reference sequence). This clonotype originated in a man in his thirties or forties in good health and CMV-seropositive. The sequenced material came from PBMCs. V is TRBV27 and J is TRBJ2-7; TRBD2 matches at 9 bases. For the CDR3, the DNA is TGTGCCAGCAGTTTATCGCCGGGACTAGCCTCCTACGAGCAGTACTTC. Its protein is CASSLSPGLASYEQYF.